The 27 T cell receptor beta chains given below trace back to one sample, sequenced in a study of CD8 T cells in Susac syndrome. Random hexamers were used to reverse transcribe the RNA input (about 0.5 to 1 ug). TCRdb reprocessed the immunoSEQ multiplex PCR reads via MiXCR and lists one record per CDR3 protein. The repertoire holds around 80,000 distinct CDR3 sequences, with roughly 90% as singletons. Material: CD8+ T cells from PBMCs. Receptor source: a human donor with multiple sclerosis.

V and J are TRBV6-2 or TRBV6-3 and TRBJ2-7; 12 positions match TRBD2. Germline values: CDR1 MNHEY, CDR2 SVGEGT. CDR3 length: 15 amino acids. Unmatched junction bases numbered 9, after V lost 5 bases and J lost 7 bases. CDR3 coding DNA: TGTGCCAGCAGTCCCAGACTAGCGGGAGTTCGGGAGCAGTACTTC. Its translation is CASSPRLAGVREQYF.

The genes are TRBV5-1 and TRBJ2-7, with D perhaps TRBD2 (5 bases). The V gene lost 4 bases and the J gene lost 3 bases, with 20 bases spanning the gap. Germline V gene data show CDR1 as SGHRS and CDR2 as YFSETQ. CDR3 size: 16 residues. The CDR3 DNA reads as TGCGCCAGCAGCCCCTCGGACTCCCTCCTACTCTACGAGCAGTACTTC. This sequence encodes CASSPSDSLLLYEQYF.

The J gene is TRBJ1-2, the V gene TRBV20-1; 7 positions match TRBD1. CDR1 DFQATT and CDR2 SNEGSKA come from the germline V gene (reference sequence). This CDR3 has 16 residues. The junction had 12 bases not matched to a gene; V was cut back by 4 bases and J by 1 base. CDR3 in amino acids: CSAIRQGAHLNYGYTF. DNA for the CDR3: TGCAGTGCTATTCGACAGGGAGCCCACCTTAACTATGGCTACACCTTC.

The J gene is TRBJ1-4, the V gene TRBV5-8; TRBD1 aligns across 12 bases. CDR1 is SGHTS, CDR2 YDEGEE, per germline. V trimming: 3 bases; J trimming: 9 bases; junction bases outside the gene matches: 9. The CDR3 is 16 amino acids. The CDR3 DNA reads as TGTGCCAGCAGCTCCCCACCGGGACAGGGGGCTAAAAAACTGTTTTTT. The encoded protein is CASSSPPGQGAKKLFF. Full variable domain (missing parts from reference TRBV5-8 and TRBJ1-4): EAGVTQSPTHLIKTRGQQATLRCSPISGHTSVYWYQQALGLGLQFLLWYDEGEERNRGNFPPRFSGRQFPNYSSELNVNALELEDSALYLCASSSPPGQGAKKLFFGSGTQLSVL.

The chain uses TRBV6-1 and TRBJ2-1, with TRBD2 identical over 7 bases. CDR3 length: 16 amino acids. V lost 5 bases to trimming and J lost 5 bases; unmatched junction nucleotides: 12. Germline lookup yields CDR1 MNHNS and CDR2 SASEGT. CDR3 sequence: CASSTQAGTPHNEQFF. The CDR3, as DNA: TGTGCCAGCAGTACCCAAGCGGGAACCCCTCACAATGAGCAGTTCTTC.

The rearrangement joins TRBV9 to TRBJ2-7; TRBD1 is a possible D gene (5 bases). The germline gives CDR1 SGDLS, CDR2 YYNGEE. CDR3 length: 14 residues. Trimming took 4 bases from V and 0 from J, leaving 11 bases between them. CDR3 sequence reads: CASSPRQTSYEQYF. Written as DNA, the CDR3 is TGTGCCAGCAGCCCACGACAGACCTCCTACGAGCAGTACTTC. Complete variable domain (other parts from reference TRBV9 and TRBJ2-7): DSGVTQTPKHLITATGQRVTLRCSPRSGDLSVYWYQQSLDQGLQFLIQYYNGEERAKGNILERFSAQQFPDLHSELNLSSLELGDSALYFCASSPRQTSYEQYFGPGTRLTVT.

CDR3 sequence (DNA): TGCAGTGCTCAGCATCAGAAGTTTGAGTTCTTC. Translation: CSAQHQKFEFF. The V gene is TRBV20-1, the J gene TRBJ2-1; no definite D call. The CDR3 is made up of 11 amino acids. Trimming stripped 5 bases from V and 14 bases from J, with 16 bases between. CDR1 and CDR2 from the germline V gene are DFQATT and SNEGSKA (reference sequence).

This rearrangement joins TRBV9 to TRBJ2-3, with 10 bases aligning to TRBD2. J was trimmed by 5 bases and V by 4 bases; bases with no gene match: 7. The CDR3 has 15 residues. Germline values: CDR1 SGDLS, CDR2 YYNGEE. DNA of the CDR3: TGTGCCAGCAGCCCCCCTAGCGGGAGCGGAGATACGCAGTATTTT. As protein: CASSPPSGSGDTQYF.

This clonotype was counted a few times. The J gene is TRBJ1-1, the V gene TRBV27, with D possibly matching TRBD1 (5 bases). The germline CDR1 and CDR2 sequences are MNHEY and SMNVEV (reference sequence). V shed 11 bases and J shed 3 bases, with 7 bases lying between them. The CDR3 has 10 residues. The CDR3 here is CAAGHTEAFF. CDR3 sequence (DNA): TGTGCCGCGGGGCACACTGAAGCTTTCTTT.

The rearrangement joins TRBV2 to TRBJ2-7; 9 nucleotides line up with TRBD1. This CDR3 spans 12 amino acids. Germline CDR1 SNHLY, CDR2 FYNNEI. After removal of 8 bases from V and 2 bases from J, the junction contained 1 base not matched to a gene. Here the CDR3 reads CASWTGAYEQYF. CDR3 nucleotide sequence: TGTGCCAGCTGGACAGGGGCCTACGAGCAGTACTTC.

The chain uses TRBV6-6 and TRBJ2-5; a weak D match, TRBD2 (7 bases). The CDR3 has 15 residues. The germline V gene encodes CDR1 MNHNY and CDR2 SVGAGI (reference sequence). The V end lost 1 base, the J end lost 5 bases, and 14 bases lay between the germline ends. As DNA, the CDR3 is TGTGCCAGCAGTTACTTAGGCGGGGGCGGTGAGACCCAGTACTTC. This gives the protein CASSYLGGGGETQYF.

The chain links TRBV3-1 to TRBJ2-7; TRBD2 aligns across 7 bases. CDR1 and CDR2 from the germline V gene are LGHDT and YNNKEL (reference sequence). The CDR3 sequence is 12 residues long. J lost 3 bases, V lost 9 bases, and 5 bases had no gene match. In nucleotides, the CDR3 is TGTGCCAGTGGGGAGGGTTTCTACGAGCAGTACTTC. This codes for CASGEGFYEQYF.

The chain combines TRBV27 with TRBJ1-5; the D gene is possibly TRBD1 (5 bases). Germline V gene data show CDR1 as MNHEY and CDR2 as SMNVEV (reference sequence). Trimming pared 6 bases from V and 11 bases from J, leaving 17 bases between. This CDR3 region has 13 residues. The CDR3 DNA reads TGTGCCAGCAGGACCCTGCTGGGGGAGTCCCAGCATTTT. It encodes CASRTLLGESQHF.

The chain carries TRBV3-1 and TRBJ2-7; 7 positions agree with TRBD1. Per germline, CDR1 LGHDT and CDR2 YNNKEL (reference sequence). The V gene end was trimmed by 3 bases and the J gene end by 0 bases; junction bases not matched to a gene: 2. This CDR3 is built from 14 residues. CDR3 sequence reads: CASSHRTGSYEQYF. CDR3 bases: TGTGCCAGCAGCCATAGGACAGGCTCCTACGAGCAGTACTTC.

In its sample, this clonotype was seen a few times. V usage is TRBV2 and J usage is TRBJ2-7; D call uncertain. Germline V lookup: CDR1 SNHLY, CDR2 FYNNEI. Trimming removed 6 bases at V and 2 bases at J, with 5 bases between. This CDR3 spans 11 amino acids. CDR3 sequence (DNA): TGTGCCAGCAGGGGCGCCTACGAGCAGTACTTC. Translating it yields CASRGAYEQYF. Based on the CDR3 plus reference TRBV2 and TRBJ2-7, the full variable domain is EPEVTQTPSHQVTQMGQEVILRCVPISNHLYFYWYRQILGQKVEFLVSFYNNEISEKSEIFDDQFSVERPDGSNFTLKIRSTKLEDSAMYFCASRGAYEQYFGPGTRLTVT.

The chain employs TRBV14 and TRBJ1-1; D is unresolved. V was clipped by 3 bases and J by 6 bases, with 14 bases between them. The germline V gene has CDR1 SGHDN and CDR2 FVKESK. The CDR3 runs to 14 residues. The CDR3 coding sequence is TGTGCCAGCAGCCAGCATTACAGAGCCTCTGAAGCTTTCTTT. This translates into CASSQHYRASEAFF.

Regarding this clonotype: Compared with germline, one end of the junction differs, possibly owing to a read error. The J gene is TRBJ2-5, the V gene TRBV20-1; 9 bases map to TRBD2. CDR1 DFQATT and CDR2 SNEGSKA come from the germline V gene (reference sequence). There are 15 residues in the CDR3. The CDR3 protein is CSAAIEGLAGEIQYF. The CDR3 nucleotides are TGCAGTGCAGCAATAGAGGGACTAGCTGGAGAGATCCAGTACTTC.

The V and J genes are TRBV6-2 or TRBV6-3 and TRBJ1-1; a possible D gene is TRBD1 (6 bases). With 2 bases removed from V and 7 bases from J, the gap between germline ends came to 14 bases. Per the germline V gene, CDR1 is MNHEY and CDR2 is SVGEGT. CDR3 size: 14 residues. The CDR3 nucleotides read TGTGCCAGCAGTTACGTTACAGGGTTGAGTGAAGCTTTCTTT. Its protein product is CASSYVTGLSEAFF.

This clonotype showed up just a few times. The rearrangement joins TRBV27 to TRBJ2-7; 12 nucleotides agree with TRBD1. The CDR3 loop spans 14 amino acids. Germline V gene sequence: CDR1 MNHEY, CDR2 SMNVEV (reference sequence). V shed 6 bases, J shed 5 bases, and the junction held 5 bases outside the gene matches. In DNA form, the CDR3 reads TGTGCCAGCAGCTGGGGACAGGGGGCTGACGAGCAGTACTTC. Amino acid sequence: CASSWGQGADEQYF.

V usage is TRBV5-6 and J usage is TRBJ1-5; D might be TRBD1 (5 bases). CDR1 is SGHDT and CDR2 is YYEEEE in the germline V gene. The CDR3 contains 18 residues. V lost 0 bases and J 0 bases, leaving 16 bases between the germline ends. CDR3 sequence reads: CASSLGAGYGISNQPQHF. The CDR3 DNA is TGTGCCAGCAGCTTGGGGGCAGGGTACGGAATTAGCAATCAGCCCCAGCATTTT.

The rearrangement joins TRBV10-3 to TRBJ2-1; 9 nucleotides line up with TRBD2. Per germline, CDR1 ENHRY and CDR2 SYGVKD. Trimming removed 2 bases from V and 8 bases from J; junction bases left unmatched: 13. CDR3 size: 17 residues. This CDR3 is CAISELSGRIRGDEQFF. The DNA of the CDR3 is TGTGCCATCAGTGAGCTCAGCGGGAGGATCCGAGGCGATGAGCAGTTCTTC.

The genes are TRBV7-9 and TRBJ1-6; D remains unclear. Germline V gene lookup returns CDR1 SEHNR and CDR2 FQNEAQ (reference sequence). This CDR3 region has 16 residues. V gave up 5 bases and J gave up 4 bases, with 15 bases separating them. CDR3 DNA: TGTGCCAGCAGCCCGCCTGCCGGCGGGTATAATTCACCCCTCCACTTT. This codes for CASSPPAGGYNSPLHF.

The J gene is TRBJ1-2, the V gene TRBV20-1; 10 nucleotides agree with TRBD1. This CDR3 is built from 13 residues. Trimming removed 1 base from V and 8 bases from J; junction bases left unmatched: 4. CDR1 DFQATT and CDR2 SNEGSKA come from the germline V gene (reference sequence). CDR3 DNA sequence: TGCAGTGCTAGAGTCGGGACAGGGGAAGGCTACACCTTC. Residues: CSARVGTGEGYTF.

The DNA of the CDR3 is TGTGCCAGCAGCTTTAAGCGGGTCTCCTACAATGAGCAGTTCTTC. It is translated as CASSFKRVSYNEQFF. This sequence joins TRBV5-4 and TRBJ2-1; D possibly corresponds to TRBD2 (6 bases). V was shortened by 2 bases and J by 0 bases, with 9 bases between the two germline ends. Germline V gene sequence: CDR1 SGHNT, CDR2 YYREEE (reference sequence). CDR3 length: 15 residues. The full variable domain, in which reference TRBV5-4 and TRBJ2-1 provide the parts outside the CDR3, is ETGVTQSPTHLIKTRGQQVTLRCSSQSGHNTVSWYQQALGQGPQFIFQYYREEENGRGNFPPRFSGLQFPNYSSELNVNALELDDSALYLCASSFKRVSYNEQFFGPGTRLTVL.

The chain joins TRBV9 to TRBJ2-1, with D perhaps TRBD1 or TRBD2 (5 bases each). CDR3 length: 15 residues. V lost 4 bases, J lost 3 bases, and 14 bases lay in between. CDR1 SGDLS and CDR2 YYNGEE come from the germline V gene. The CDR3 DNA is TGTGCCAGCAGCCCTCCCGGGACGATCTACAATGAGCAGTTCTTC. The encoded protein is CASSPPGTIYNEQFF.

DNA of the CDR3: TGTGCCAGCAGTCCCCCACAGCGGGGGATCTACCAAGAGACCCAGTACTTC. It translates to CASSPPQRGIYQETQYF. The chain combines TRBV12-3 or TRBV12-4 with TRBJ2-5; 8 bases fit TRBD2. CDR3 length: 17 residues. Trimming took 5 bases from V and 0 from J; bases not matched to a gene: 11.

The J gene is TRBJ2-1, the V gene TRBV15, with TRBD2 matching 9 bases. V was pared by 5 bases and J by 8 bases, with 4 bases of the junction left unmatched. The CDR3 is made up of 13 amino acids. Germline V gene data show CDR1 as LNHNV and CDR2 as YYDKDF (reference sequence). The CDR3 loop is CATSLGLADEQFF. Here the CDR3 DNA reads TGTGCCACCAGCCTGGGACTAGCCGATGAGCAGTTCTTC.